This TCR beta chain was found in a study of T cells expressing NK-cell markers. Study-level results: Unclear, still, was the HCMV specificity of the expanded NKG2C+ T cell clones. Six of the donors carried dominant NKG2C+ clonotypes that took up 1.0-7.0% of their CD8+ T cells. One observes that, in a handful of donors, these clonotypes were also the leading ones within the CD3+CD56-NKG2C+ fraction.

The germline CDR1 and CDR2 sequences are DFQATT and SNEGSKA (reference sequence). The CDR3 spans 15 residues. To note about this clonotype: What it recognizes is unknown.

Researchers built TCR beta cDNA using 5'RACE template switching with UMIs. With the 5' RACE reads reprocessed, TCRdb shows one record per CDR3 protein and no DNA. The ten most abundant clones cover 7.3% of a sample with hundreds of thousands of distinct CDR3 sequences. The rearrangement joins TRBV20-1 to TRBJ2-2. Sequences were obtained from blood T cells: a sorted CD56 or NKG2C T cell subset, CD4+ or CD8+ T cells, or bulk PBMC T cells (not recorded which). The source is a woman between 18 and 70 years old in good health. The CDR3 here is CSASVRGRNTGELFF.